Listed below are T cell receptor beta chains from one sample, sequenced in a study of cytomegalovirus exposure and HLA in healthy donors. The data were produced by immunoSEQ multiplex PCR, yet TCRdb's version contains in-frame clones alone and is incomplete. Among around 99,000 clones listed, 60% to 80% were seen once. Sequences were obtained from PBMCs. These TCRs come from a middle-aged man in good health and CMV-seronegative. The CDR3 runs from the conserved cysteine through the conserved F or W. D genes are given only for firm matches. Clone size is given for some rows only: seen once, a few or many times, or a class if the clone is expanded.

D gene,J gene,clone size,V gene,CDR3 DNA,CDR3 protein
NA,TRBJ1-1,NA,TRBV15,TGTGCCACCAGCAGAGATCTTAGCACTGAAGCTTTCTTT,CATSRDLSTEAFF
NA,TRBJ1-2,NA,TRBV30,TGTGCCTGGATGAGGACAGAATATTCCTATGGCTACACCTTC,CAWMRTEYSYGYTF
NA,TRBJ1-6,NA,TRBV9,TGTGCCAGCAGCGTACGGGTTAATTCACCCCTCCACTTT,CASSVRVNSPLHF
TRBD2,TRBJ2-1,few,TRBV7-9,TGTGCCAGCAGCTTAGTAGCGGGGGCTGAGCAGTTCTTC,CASSLVAGAEQFF
TRBD2,TRBJ2-3,NA,TRBV14,TGTGCCAGCAGGCAAGGGCCGGGACTAGATCAAGATACGCAGTATTTT,CASRQGPGLDQDTQYF
NA,TRBJ1-3,NA,TRBV15,TGTGCCACCAGCAGGGGACGGACTACCTCTGGAAACACCATATATTTT,CATSRGRTTSGNTIYF
NA,TRBJ2-4,NA,TRBV10-3,TGTGCCATCAGTGAGTCGGTCTTACTAGCCAAAAACATTCAGTACTTC,CAISESVLLAKNIQYF
TRBD2,TRBJ2-5,few,TRBV7-8,TGTGCCAGCAGCCCAGCGGGGGGGGCCTACCAAGAGACCCAGTACTTC,CASSPAGGAYQETQYF
TRBD1,TRBJ1-2,few,TRBV30,TGTGCCTGGGGGACAGGGGTCGGCTACACCTTC,CAWGTGVGYTF
TRBD1,TRBJ1-3,once,TRBV19,TGTGCCAGCCGGAAAAATACGGGACAGGGATCTGGAAACACCATATATTTT,CASRKNTGQGSGNTIYF
NA,TRBJ2-1,NA,TRBV7-3,TGTGCCAGCAGCTTAAATGCCCCCATGACGGGTGGATACAATGAGCAGTTCTTC,CASSLNAPMTGGYNEQFF
NA,TRBJ1-5,NA,TRBV10-3,TGTGCCATCAGTGAGGCCCCTGGCAGCAATCAGCCCCAGCATTTT,CAISEAPGSNQPQHF
TRBD1,TRBJ1-6,NA,TRBV5-6,TGTGCCAGCAGCTTGTCAGGGGGGAATTCACCCCTCCACTTT,CASSLSGGNSPLHF
TRBD1,TRBJ1-2,NA,TRBV28,TGTGCCAGCAGAGAGGACAGGGGGCTCGGTGGTACGCTGCAGGGCTACACCTTC,CASREDRGLGGTLQGYTF
NA,TRBJ2-5,NA,TRBV11-2,TGTGCCAGCAGGAACTGGGGCAGGGGAAAAGAGACCCAGTACTTC,CASRNWGRGKETQYF
NA,TRBJ2-2,NA,TRBV7-3,TGTGCCAGCAGCTTAGGGAGGACAGGCGGTGATACCGGGGAGCTGTTTTTT,CASSLGRTGGDTGELFF
NA,TRBJ1-1,NA,TRBV19,TGTGCCAGTAGTAAGCAGGGCTCTGAAGCTTTCTTT,CASSKQGSEAFF